These 9 T cell receptor beta chains share one sample of origin, sequenced in a study of T cell repertoires in cytomegalovirus infection. MiXCR was run by TCRdb on the reads, yielding one entry per CDR3 protein. The repertoire holds roughly 500,000 distinct CDR3 sequences, about 33% seen once, with roughly 17% in the top ten. Their cognate antigens are unknown. The sample consisted of cultured PBMCs, taken from culture after CMV antigen stimulation. The receptors originated from a human donor in good health (CMV status not recorded). Some clones in this sample may be carry-over from other donors' samples.

The rearrangement uses TRBV6-2 or TRBV6-3 and TRBJ2-2; the match to TRBD2 covers 12 bases. This CDR3 is built from 17 residues. Germline V lookup: CDR1 MNHEY, CDR2 SVGEGT. The junction had 3 bases not matched to a gene; V was cut back by 4 bases and J by 0 bases. CDR3 sequence (DNA): TGTGCCAGCAGTTGGACTAGCGGGGAACCGAACACCGGGGAGCTGTTTTTT. Protein product: CASSWTSGEPNTGELFF.

This clonotype was detected ten times or more. This sequence joins TRBV6-2 or TRBV6-3 and TRBJ2-6; 8 bases line up with TRBD1. CDR1 and CDR2 (germline): MNHEY, SVGEGT. CDR3 size: 17 residues. V was clipped by 6 bases and J by 0 bases; unmatched bases: 7. The CDR3 nucleotides are TGTGCCAGCAGGGCTTGGACAGGGAGCTCTGGGGCCAACGTCCTGACTTTC. Translation: CASRAWTGSSGANVLTF.

The chain recombines TRBV19 with TRBJ2-3, with 9 positions matching TRBD2. V was pared by 8 bases and J by 5 bases, with 11 bases of the junction left unmatched. There are 15 residues in the CDR3. Germline assignment: CDR1 LNHDA and CDR2 SQIVND (reference sequence). The CDR3 region has the DNA TGTGCCAGTTCAAAGGCGGGGGGGCGGGAAGATACGCAGTATTTT. Residues: CASSKAGGREDTQYF.

The chain couples TRBV5-4 to TRBJ1-1; D unresolved. CDR3 length: 13 amino acids. The V gene's germline CDR1 is SGHNT and CDR2 YYREEE (reference sequence). V lost 4 bases, J lost 4 bases, and 11 bases lay in between. For the CDR3, the DNA is TGTGCCAGCAGCGGCCGGACGGTCACTGAAGCTTTCTTT. It yields the protein CASSGRTVTEAFF.

This sequence joins TRBV25-1 and TRBJ2-2, with unresolved D. Germline V gene lookup returns CDR1 MGHDK and CDR2 SYGVNS. This CDR3 contains 13 residues. V was cut by 6 bases and J by 6 bases, with 11 bases left in between. CDR3 sequence: CASSRAVPGELFF. The CDR3 DNA follows: TGTGCCAGCAGCAGAGCCGTACCCGGGGAGCTGTTTTTT.

The CDR3 spells CASSSGQGDTGELFF. CDR3 coding DNA: TGTGCCAGCAGCTCGGGACAGGGGGACACCGGGGAGCTGTTTTTT. The chain couples TRBV11-3 to TRBJ2-2; 11 bases agree with TRBD1. Germline values: CDR1 SGHNT, CDR2 YENEEA. CDR3 length: 15 amino acids. The V segment lost 4 bases and the J segment 3 bases; nucleotides outside the gene matches: 1.

This clonotype was observed a few times. V usage is TRBV12-3 or TRBV12-4 and J usage is TRBJ2-2; 8 nucleotides align to TRBD1. This CDR3 spans 17 amino acids. V shed 5 bases, J shed 7 bases, and the junction held 15 bases outside the gene matches. The CDR3 DNA follows: TGTGCCAGCAGTCTTGGGCCCGGGACAGGTCTTCACGGGGAGCTGTTTTTT. Protein sequence: CASSLGPGTGLHGELFF.

The chain couples TRBV7-6 to TRBJ2-1; the D gene is possibly TRBD2 (6 bases). V gave up 3 bases and J gave up 5 bases, with 11 bases separating them. Germline CDR1 reads SGHVS; CDR2 reads FNYEAQ. The CDR3 is made up of 14 amino acids. CDR3 DNA sequence: TGTGCCAGCAGCTTGCGGGACTTTGACAATGAGCAGTTCTTC. Translating it yields CASSLRDFDNEQFF.

The chain links TRBV4-1 to TRBJ1-2, with TRBD1 identical over 7 bases. This CDR3 is built from 15 residues. V shed 0 bases and J 7 bases; nucleotides not matched to a gene: 8. Germline CDR1 is MGHRA and CDR2 is YSYEKL. The CDR3, as DNA: TGCGCCAGCAGCCAAGAGGGGAGGGGGCAGAGTGGCTACACCTTC. This sequence encodes CASSQEGRGQSGYTF.